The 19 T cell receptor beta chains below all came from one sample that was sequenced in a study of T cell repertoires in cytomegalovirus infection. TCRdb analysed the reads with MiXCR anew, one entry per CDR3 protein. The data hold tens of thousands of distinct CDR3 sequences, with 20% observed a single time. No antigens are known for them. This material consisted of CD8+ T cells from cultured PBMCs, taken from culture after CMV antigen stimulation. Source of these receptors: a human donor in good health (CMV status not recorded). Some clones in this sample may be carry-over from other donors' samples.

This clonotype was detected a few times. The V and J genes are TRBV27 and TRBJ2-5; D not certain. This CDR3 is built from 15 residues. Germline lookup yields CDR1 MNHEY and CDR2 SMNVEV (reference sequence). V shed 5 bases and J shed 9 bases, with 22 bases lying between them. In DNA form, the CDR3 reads TGTGCCAGCAGTCCTAGAGATCGACCACACCAGGCCCAGTACTTC. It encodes CASSPRDRPHQAQYF.

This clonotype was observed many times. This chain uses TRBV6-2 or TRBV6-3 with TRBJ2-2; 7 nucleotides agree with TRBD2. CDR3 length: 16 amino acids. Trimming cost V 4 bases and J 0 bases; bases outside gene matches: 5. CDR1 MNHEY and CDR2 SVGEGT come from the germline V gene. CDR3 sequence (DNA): TGTGCCAGCAGTTCTGGACTAGATGCGAACACCGGGGAGCTGTTTTTT. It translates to CASSSGLDANTGELFF.

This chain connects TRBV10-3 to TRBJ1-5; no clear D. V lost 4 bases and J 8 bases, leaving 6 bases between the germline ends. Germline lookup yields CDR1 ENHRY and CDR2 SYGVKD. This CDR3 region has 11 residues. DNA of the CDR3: TGTGCCATCAGTGGGGGAGAGCCCCAGCATTTT. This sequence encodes CAISGGEPQHF.

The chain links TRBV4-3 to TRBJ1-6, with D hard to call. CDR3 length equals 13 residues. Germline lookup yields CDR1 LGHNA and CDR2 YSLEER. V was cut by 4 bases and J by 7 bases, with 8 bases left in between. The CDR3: CASSPIPNSPLHF. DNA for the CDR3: TGCGCCAGCAGCCCAATACCCAATTCACCCCTCCACTTT.

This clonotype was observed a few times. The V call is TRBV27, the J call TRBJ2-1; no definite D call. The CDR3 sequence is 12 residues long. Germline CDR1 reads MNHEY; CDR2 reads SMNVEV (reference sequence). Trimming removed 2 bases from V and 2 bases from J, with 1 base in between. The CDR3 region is CASSLTYNEQFF. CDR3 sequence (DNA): TGTGCCAGCAGTTTAACCTACAATGAGCAGTTCTTC.

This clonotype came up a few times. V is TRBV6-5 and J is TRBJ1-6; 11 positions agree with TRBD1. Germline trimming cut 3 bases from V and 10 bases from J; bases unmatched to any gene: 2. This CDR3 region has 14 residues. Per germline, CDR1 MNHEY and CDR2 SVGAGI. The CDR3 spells CASSYGTGGSPLHF. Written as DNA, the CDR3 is TGTGCCAGCAGTTATGGGACAGGGGGATCACCCCTCCACTTT.

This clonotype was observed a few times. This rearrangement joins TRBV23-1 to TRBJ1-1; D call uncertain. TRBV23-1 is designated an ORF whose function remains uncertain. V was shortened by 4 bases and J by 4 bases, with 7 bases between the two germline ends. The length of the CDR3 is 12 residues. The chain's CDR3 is CASSPRGTEAFF. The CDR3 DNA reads TGCGCCAGCAGTCCCCGGGGCACTGAAGCTTTCTTT.

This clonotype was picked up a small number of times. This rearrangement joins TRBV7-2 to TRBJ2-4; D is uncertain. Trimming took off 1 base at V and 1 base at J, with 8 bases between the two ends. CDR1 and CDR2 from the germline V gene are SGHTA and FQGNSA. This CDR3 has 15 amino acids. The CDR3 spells CASSLELSAKNIQYF. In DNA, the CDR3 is TGTGCCAGCAGCTTAGAGTTATCGGCCAAAAACATTCAGTACTTC. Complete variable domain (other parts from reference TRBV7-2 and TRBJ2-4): GAGVSQSPSNKVTEKGKDVELRCDPISGHTALYWYRQSLGQGLEFLIYFQGNSAPDKSGLPSDRFSAERTGGSVSTLTIQRTQQEDSAVYLCASSLELSAKNIQYFGAGTRLSVL.

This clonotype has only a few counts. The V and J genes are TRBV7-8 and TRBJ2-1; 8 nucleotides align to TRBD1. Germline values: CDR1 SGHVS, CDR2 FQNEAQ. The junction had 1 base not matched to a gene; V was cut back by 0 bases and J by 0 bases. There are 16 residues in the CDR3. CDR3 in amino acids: CASSLATGGSYNEQFF. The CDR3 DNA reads TGTGCCAGCAGCTTAGCTACAGGGGGCTCCTACAATGAGCAGTTCTTC.

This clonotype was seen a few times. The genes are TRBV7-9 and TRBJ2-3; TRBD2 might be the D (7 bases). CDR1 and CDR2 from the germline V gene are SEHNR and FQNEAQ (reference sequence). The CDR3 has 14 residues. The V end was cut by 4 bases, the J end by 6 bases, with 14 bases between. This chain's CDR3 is CASSSGGLDDTQYF. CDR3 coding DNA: TGTGCCAGCAGCTCGGGGGGCCTAGATGATACGCAGTATTTT.

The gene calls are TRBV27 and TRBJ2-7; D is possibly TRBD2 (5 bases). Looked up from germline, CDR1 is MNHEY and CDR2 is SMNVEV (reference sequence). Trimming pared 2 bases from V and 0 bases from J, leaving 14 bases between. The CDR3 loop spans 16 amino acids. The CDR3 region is CASSLAGHEGSYEQYF. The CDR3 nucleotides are TGTGCCAGCAGTTTAGCGGGCCACGAGGGCTCCTACGAGCAGTACTTC.

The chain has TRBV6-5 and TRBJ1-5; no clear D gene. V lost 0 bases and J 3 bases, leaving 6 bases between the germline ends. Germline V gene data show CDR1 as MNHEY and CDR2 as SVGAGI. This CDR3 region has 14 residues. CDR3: CASSYSNINQPQHF. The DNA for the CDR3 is TGTGCCAGCAGTTACTCGAATATCAATCAGCCCCAGCATTTT.

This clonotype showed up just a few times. CDR3 nucleotides: TGTGCCAGCAGCCCCTCTGGCACAAGCTCCTACGAGCAGTACTTC. Its protein is CASSPSGTSSYEQYF. The V gene is TRBV28, the J gene TRBJ2-7; D ambiguous. Per the germline V gene, CDR1 is MDHEN and CDR2 is SYDVKM. Trimming pared 6 bases from V and 0 bases from J, leaving 15 bases between. This CDR3 region has 15 residues.

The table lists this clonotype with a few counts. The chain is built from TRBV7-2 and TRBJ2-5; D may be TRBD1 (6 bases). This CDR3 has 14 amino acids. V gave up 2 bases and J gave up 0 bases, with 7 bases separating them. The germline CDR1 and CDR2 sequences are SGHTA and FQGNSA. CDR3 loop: CASSLTGYQETQYF. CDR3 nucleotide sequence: TGTGCCAGCAGCTTAACAGGGTACCAAGAGACCCAGTACTTC.

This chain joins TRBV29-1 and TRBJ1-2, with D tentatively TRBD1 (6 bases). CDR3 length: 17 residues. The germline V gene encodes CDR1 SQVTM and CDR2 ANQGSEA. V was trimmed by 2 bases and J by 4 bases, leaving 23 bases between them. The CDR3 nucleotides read TGCAGCGTTGAAAGGCCGACAGGAACCCCCGAACCCTATGGCTACACCTTC. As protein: CSVERPTGTPEPYGYTF.

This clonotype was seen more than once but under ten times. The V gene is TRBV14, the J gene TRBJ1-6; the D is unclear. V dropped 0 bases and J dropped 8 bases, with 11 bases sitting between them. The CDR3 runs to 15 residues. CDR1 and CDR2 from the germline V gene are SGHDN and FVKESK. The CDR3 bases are TGTGCCAGCAGCCAAGATCACACAGTTCATTCACCCCTCCACTTT. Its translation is CASSQDHTVHSPLHF.

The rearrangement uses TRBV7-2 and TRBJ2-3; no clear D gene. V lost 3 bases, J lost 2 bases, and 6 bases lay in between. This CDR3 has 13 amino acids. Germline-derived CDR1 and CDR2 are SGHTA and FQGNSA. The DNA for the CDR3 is TGTGCCAGCAGCTTTACCCTCACAGATACGCAGTATTTT. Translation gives CASSFTLTDTQYF.

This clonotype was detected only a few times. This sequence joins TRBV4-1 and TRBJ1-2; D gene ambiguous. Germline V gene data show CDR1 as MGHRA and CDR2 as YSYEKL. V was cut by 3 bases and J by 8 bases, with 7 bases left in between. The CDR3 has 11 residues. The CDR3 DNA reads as TGCGCCAGCAGCCAGAATGACGGCTACACCTTC. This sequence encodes CASSQNDGYTF.

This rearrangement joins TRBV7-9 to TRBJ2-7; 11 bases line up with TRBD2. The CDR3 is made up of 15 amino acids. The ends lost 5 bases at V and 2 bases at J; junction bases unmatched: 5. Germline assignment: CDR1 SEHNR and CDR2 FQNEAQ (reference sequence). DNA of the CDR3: TGTGCCAGCAGCCGGTTAGCGGGGGGGCCCTACGAGCAGTACTTC. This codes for CASSRLAGGPYEQYF.